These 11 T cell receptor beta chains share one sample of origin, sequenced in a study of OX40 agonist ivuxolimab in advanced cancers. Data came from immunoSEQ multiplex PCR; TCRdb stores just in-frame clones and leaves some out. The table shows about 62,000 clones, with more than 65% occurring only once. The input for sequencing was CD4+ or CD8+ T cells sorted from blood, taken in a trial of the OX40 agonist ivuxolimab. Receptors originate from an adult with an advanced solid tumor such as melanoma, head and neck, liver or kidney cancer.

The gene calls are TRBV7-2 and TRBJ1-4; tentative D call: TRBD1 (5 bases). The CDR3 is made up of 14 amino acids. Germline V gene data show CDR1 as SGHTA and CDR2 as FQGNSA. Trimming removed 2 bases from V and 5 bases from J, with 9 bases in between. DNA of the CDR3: TGTGCCAGCAGCTTAACGGGGCAGAATGAAAAACTGTTTTTT. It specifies CASSLTGQNEKLFF.

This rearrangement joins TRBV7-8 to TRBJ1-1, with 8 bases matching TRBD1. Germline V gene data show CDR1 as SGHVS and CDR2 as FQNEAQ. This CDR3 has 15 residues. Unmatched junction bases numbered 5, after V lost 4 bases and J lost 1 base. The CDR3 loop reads CASSWTGTGNTEAFF. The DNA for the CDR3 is TGTGCCAGCAGCTGGACCGGGACAGGGAACACTGAAGCTTTCTTT. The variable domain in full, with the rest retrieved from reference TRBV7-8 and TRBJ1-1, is GAGVSQSPRYKVAKRGQDVALRCDPISGHVSLFWYQQALGQGPEFLTYFQNEAQLDKSGLPSDRFFAERPEGSVSTLKIQRTQQEDSAVYLCASSWTGTGNTEAFFGQGTRLTVV.

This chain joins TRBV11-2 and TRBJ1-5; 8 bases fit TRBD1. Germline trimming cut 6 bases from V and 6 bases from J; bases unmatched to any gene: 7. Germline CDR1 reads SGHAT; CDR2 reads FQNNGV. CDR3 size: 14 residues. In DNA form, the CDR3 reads TGTGCCAGCAGTTCGGACAGGGTGCCTCAGCCCCAGCATTTT. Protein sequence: CASSSDRVPQPQHF.

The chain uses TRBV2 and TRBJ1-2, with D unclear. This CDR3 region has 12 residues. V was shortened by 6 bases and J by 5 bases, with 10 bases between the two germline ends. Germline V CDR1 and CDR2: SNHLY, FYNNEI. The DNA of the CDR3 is TGTGCCAGCAGAGCCACCACTTATGGCTACACCTTC. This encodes CASRATTYGYTF.

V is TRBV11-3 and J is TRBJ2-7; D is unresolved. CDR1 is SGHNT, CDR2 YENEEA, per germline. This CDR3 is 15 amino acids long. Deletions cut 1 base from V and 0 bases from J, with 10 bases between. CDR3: CASSLGGVSSYEQYF. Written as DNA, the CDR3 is TGTGCCAGCAGCTTAGGAGGTGTCAGCTCCTACGAGCAGTACTTC.

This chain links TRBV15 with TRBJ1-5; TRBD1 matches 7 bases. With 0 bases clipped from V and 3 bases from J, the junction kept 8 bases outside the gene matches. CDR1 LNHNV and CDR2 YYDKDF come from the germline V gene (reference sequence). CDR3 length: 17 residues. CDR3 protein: CATSRDKGDSHNQPQHF. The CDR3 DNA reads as TGTGCCACCAGCAGAGATAAAGGGGACAGCCACAATCAGCCCCAGCATTTT.

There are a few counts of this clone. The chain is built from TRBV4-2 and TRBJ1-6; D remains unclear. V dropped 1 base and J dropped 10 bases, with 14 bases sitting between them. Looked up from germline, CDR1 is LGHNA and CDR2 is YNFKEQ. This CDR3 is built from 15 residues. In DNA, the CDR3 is TGTGCCAGCAGCCAAGTTCAGCAGGTTAACTCACCCCTCCACTTT. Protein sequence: CASSQVQQVNSPLHF.

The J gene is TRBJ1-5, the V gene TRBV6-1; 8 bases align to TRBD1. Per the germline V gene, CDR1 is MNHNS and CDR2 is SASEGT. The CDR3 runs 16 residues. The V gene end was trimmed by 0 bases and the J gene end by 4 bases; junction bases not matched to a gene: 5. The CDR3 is CASSEARWTGNQPQHF. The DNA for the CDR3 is TGTGCCAGCAGTGAAGCGCGATGGACAGGGAATCAGCCCCAGCATTTT.

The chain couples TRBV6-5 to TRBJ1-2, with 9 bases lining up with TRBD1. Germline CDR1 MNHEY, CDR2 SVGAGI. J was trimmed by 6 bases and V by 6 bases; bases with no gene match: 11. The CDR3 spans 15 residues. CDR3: CASRNFGTGGDGYTF. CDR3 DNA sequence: TGTGCCAGCAGAAATTTTGGAACAGGGGGCGATGGCTACACCTTC.

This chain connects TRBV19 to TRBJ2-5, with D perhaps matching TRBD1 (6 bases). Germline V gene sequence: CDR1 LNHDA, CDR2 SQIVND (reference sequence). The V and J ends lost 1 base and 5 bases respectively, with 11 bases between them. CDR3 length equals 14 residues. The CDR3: CASSIGNRAETQYF. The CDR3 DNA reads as TGTGCCAGTAGTATAGGTAACAGGGCTGAGACCCAGTACTTC.

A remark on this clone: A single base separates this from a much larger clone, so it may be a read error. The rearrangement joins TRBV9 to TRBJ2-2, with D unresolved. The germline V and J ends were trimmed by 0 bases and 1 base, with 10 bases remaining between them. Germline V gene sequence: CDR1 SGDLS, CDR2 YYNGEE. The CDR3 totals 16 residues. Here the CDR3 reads CASSVEGAVNTGELFF. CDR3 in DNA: TGTGCCAGCAGCGTAGAGGGCGCCGTGAACACCGGGGAGCTGTTTTTT. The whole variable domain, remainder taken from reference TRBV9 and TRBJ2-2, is DSGVTQTPKHLITATGQRVTLRCSPRSGDLSVYWYQQSLDQGLQFLIQYYNGEERAKGNILERFSAQQFPDLHSELNLSSLELGDSALYFCASSVEGAVNTGELFFGEGSRLTVL.